The T cell receptor beta chain under discussion was sequenced for a study of human T cells and chemical hapten exposure. This clonotype occurred a few times. The library gave individual cDNA molecules unique molecular identifiers. From the RACE reads, TCRdb called clonotypes with MiXCR, one entry per CDR3 protein. The sample includes 350,000 to 450,000 distinct CDR3 sequences, 4% to 6% of them seen just once. Between the trimmed V and J ends, which lost 6 bases and 7 bases, there was a span of 19 bases. Germline-derived CDR1 and CDR2 are MDHEN and SYDVKM. The CDR3 is made up of 15 amino acids. Time point defined: pre-sensitization, week 0. Treatment of the sample: therapeutic diphenylcyclopropenone sensitization with weekly scalp DPC.

The chain employs TRBV28 and TRBJ2-1; the D gene could be TRBD1 or TRBD2 (5 bases each). The source was whole blood, collected in connection with sensitization to the hapten diphenylcyclopropenone (DPC). The TCR originated in a woman in her forties or fifties with alopecia areata. Some clones in this sample may be carry-over from other donors' samples. The CDR3 protein is CASRPSWGTDNEQFF. DNA of the CDR3: TGTGCCAGCAGACCCTCGTGGGGGACGGATAATGAGCAGTTCTTC.